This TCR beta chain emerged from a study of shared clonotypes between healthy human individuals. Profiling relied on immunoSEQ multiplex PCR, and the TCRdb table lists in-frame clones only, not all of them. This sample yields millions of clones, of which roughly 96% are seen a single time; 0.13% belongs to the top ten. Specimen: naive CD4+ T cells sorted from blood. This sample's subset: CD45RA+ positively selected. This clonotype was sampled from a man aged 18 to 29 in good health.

As DNA, the CDR3 is TGTGCCAGCAGTGCTGGACTAGCGGGAAGTAGCGAGCAGTACTTC. Its protein product is CASSAGLAGSSEQYF. The V call is TRBV2, the J call TRBJ2-7, with TRBD2 identical over 12 bases. With 4 bases clipped from V and 6 bases from J, the junction kept 7 bases outside the gene matches. This CDR3 spans 15 amino acids. The germline gives CDR1 SNHLY, CDR2 FYNNEI. Based on the CDR3 plus reference TRBV2 and TRBJ2-7, the full variable domain is EPEVTQTPSHQVTQMGQEVILRCVPISNHLYFYWYRQILGQKVEFLVSFYNNEISEKSEIFDDQFSVERPDGSNFTLKIRSTKLEDSAMYFCASSAGLAGSSEQYFGPGTRLTVT.